Described below is a single TCR beta chain sequence and its context. The antigen is undetermined. One end of the junction varies from germline; a read error may be responsible. This sample stems from a study of blood T cells in healthy people across ages. Study-level results: More naive CD4+ cells and higher diversity marked long-lived donors relative to aged donors.

This CDR3 comprises 14 residues. Germline V gives CDR1 MNHEY, CDR2 SVGAGI. A second PCR, run for roughly 7 to 11 cycles, used a sample-barcoded 5' primer plus a J-beta primer mix. The authors tagged each cDNA molecule using a template-switch adaptor with 12 random nucleotides. TCRdb re-derived calls from the 5' RACE reads in MiXCR, one entry per CDR3 protein. The sample includes about 1.8 million distinct CDR3 sequences, 49% seen only once; the top ten take around 2.1%. Sequencing was performed on blood. The receptor was isolated from a woman aged 40 to 50 in good health. This chain joins TRBV6-5 and TRBJ1-2; maybe TRBD1 (6 bases). For the CDR3, the DNA is TGTGCCAGCAATTACTCTGGACAGCCCTATGGCTACACCTTC. Amino acid sequence: CASNYSGQPYGYTF.